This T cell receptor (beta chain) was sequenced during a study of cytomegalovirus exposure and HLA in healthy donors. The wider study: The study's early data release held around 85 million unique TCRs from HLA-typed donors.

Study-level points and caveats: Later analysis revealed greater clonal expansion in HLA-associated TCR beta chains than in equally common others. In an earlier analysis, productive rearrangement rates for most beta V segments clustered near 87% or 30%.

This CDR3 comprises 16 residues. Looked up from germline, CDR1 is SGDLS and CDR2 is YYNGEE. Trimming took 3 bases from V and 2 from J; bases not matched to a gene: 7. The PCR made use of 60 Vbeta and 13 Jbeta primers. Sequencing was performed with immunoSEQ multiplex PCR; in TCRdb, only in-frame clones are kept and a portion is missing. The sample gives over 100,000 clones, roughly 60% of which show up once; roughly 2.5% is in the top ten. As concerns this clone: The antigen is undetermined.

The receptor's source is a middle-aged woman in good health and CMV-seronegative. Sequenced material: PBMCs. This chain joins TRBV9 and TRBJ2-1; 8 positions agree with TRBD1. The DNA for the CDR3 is TGTGCCAGCAGCGCACTAGGACAGGGTACCTACAATGAGCAGTTCTTC. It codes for CASSALGQGTYNEQFF.